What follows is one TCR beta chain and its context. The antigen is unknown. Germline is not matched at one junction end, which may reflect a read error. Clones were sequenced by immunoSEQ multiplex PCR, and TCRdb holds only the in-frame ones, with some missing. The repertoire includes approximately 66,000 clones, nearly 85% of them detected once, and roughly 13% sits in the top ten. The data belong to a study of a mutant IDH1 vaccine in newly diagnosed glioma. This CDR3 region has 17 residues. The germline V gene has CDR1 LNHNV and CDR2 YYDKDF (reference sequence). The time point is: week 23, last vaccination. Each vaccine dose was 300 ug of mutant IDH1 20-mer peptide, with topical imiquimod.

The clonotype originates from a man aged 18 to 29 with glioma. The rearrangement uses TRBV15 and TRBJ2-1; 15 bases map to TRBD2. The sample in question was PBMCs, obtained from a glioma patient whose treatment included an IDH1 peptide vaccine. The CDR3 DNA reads TGTGCCATCAGCCGGACTAGCGGGGGGGCGGGGTACAATGAGCAGTTCTTC. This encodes CAISRTSGGAGYNEQFF.